Shown below are 18 T cell receptor beta chains from a single sample sequenced in a study of cytomegalovirus exposure and HLA in healthy donors. Researchers ran the PCR with 60 Vbeta and 13 Jbeta primers. Using immunoSEQ multiplex PCR, the repertoire was profiled, and TCRdb retains in-frame clones only, with some absent. The sample holds around 150,000 clones, 75% seen once. Sequencing was done on a sample of PBMCs. The receptors come from a woman aged 45-60 years in good health and CMV-seropositive.

The genes are TRBV14 and TRBJ2-7; no clear D gene. The length of the CDR3 is 16 residues. The germline V gene has CDR1 SGHDN and CDR2 FVKESK. The V gene lost 4 bases and the J gene lost 3 bases, with 19 bases spanning the gap. The CDR3 coding sequence is TGTGCCAGCAGCCTCTCCAGTCCAGGATACCGCTACGAGCAGTACTTC. It translates to CASSLSSPGYRYEQYF.

This chain connects TRBV5-1 to TRBJ1-2; D is unclear. The CDR3 covers 13 residues. The V end was cut by 4 bases, the J end by 3 bases, with 10 bases between. The germline CDR1 and CDR2 sequences are SGHRS and YFSETQ. The CDR3 loop reads CASSPQADYGYTF. Here the CDR3 DNA reads TGCGCCAGCAGCCCCCAGGCCGACTATGGCTACACCTTC.

This clone was seen a handful of times. The chain has TRBV5-6 and TRBJ1-2; D remains ambiguous. The CDR3 totals 12 residues. V lost 4 bases to trimming and J lost 7 bases, with 11 bases between them. Germline CDR1 and CDR2: SGHDT and YYEEEE. DNA of the CDR3: TGTGCCAGCAGCGTGAGCCCGGGTGGCTACACCTTC. Translated, it gives CASSVSPGGYTF. The full variable domain, with the rest looked up from reference TRBV5-6 and TRBJ1-2, is DAGVTQSPTHLIKTRGQQVTLRCSPKSGHDTVSWYQQALGQGPQFIFQYYEEEERQRGNFPDRFSGHQFPNYSSELNVNALLLGDSALYLCASSVSPGGYTFGSGTRLTVV.

This clone appeared a few times. The chain has TRBV5-1 and TRBJ2-1, with D possibly matching TRBD2 (5 bases). This CDR3 is 12 amino acids long. Germline CDR1 reads SGHRS; CDR2 reads YFSETQ. V was pared by 0 bases and J by 9 bases, with 7 bases between. The CDR3 here is CASSLVEGEQFF. CDR3 sequence (DNA): TGCGCCAGCAGCTTGGTAGAGGGTGAGCAGTTCTTC.

V gene TRBV19 combines with J gene TRBJ1-5; 7 bases map to TRBD1. V shed 6 bases, J shed 0 bases, and the junction held 14 bases outside the gene matches. This CDR3 contains 18 residues. Germline assignment: CDR1 LNHDA and CDR2 SQIVND (reference sequence). The CDR3 region is CASSIFISGTVSNQPQHF. The CDR3 bases are TGTGCCAGTAGCATATTCATCTCCGGGACAGTTAGCAATCAGCCCCAGCATTTT. The complete variable domain, with remaining parts taken from reference TRBV19 and TRBJ1-5, reads DGGITQSPKYLFRKEGQNVTLSCEQNLNHDAMYWYRQDPGQGLRLIYYSQIVNDFQKGDIAEGYSVSREKKESFPLTVTSAQKNPTAFYLCASSIFISGTVSNQPQHFGDGTRLSIL.

V gene TRBV10-1 combines with J gene TRBJ2-1; D is ambiguous. CDR1 WNHNN and CDR2 SYGVQD come from the germline V gene (reference sequence). V gave up 2 bases and J gave up 5 bases, with 10 bases separating them. The CDR3 runs to 14 residues. For the CDR3, the DNA is TGCGCCAGCAGTGAGATCGGGTTGGACAATGAGCAGTTCTTC. Translation: CASSEIGLDNEQFF.

This chain uses TRBV2 with TRBJ2-7; D is uncertain. The CDR3 consists of 14 residues. Trimming took 7 bases from V and 3 from J, leaving 16 bases between them. CDR1 is SNHLY, CDR2 FYNNEI, per germline. This CDR3 reads CASIPAPSGYEQYF. The CDR3 DNA follows: TGTGCCAGCATCCCGGCGCCTAGTGGCTACGAGCAGTACTTC.

The rearrangement joins TRBV10-3 to TRBJ2-5, with D possibly TRBD2 on 5 matching bases. CDR3 length: 12 amino acids. Germline-derived CDR1 and CDR2 are ENHRY and SYGVKD. With 9 bases removed from V and 2 bases from J, the gap between germline ends came to 10 bases. Here the CDR3 reads CAISRGQETQYF. The CDR3 DNA reads TGTGCCATTTCCCGGGGACAAGAGACCCAGTACTTC.

This clone turned up a few times. The J gene is TRBJ2-6, the V gene TRBV9; 8 bases match TRBD1. Germline loops: CDR1 SGDLS, CDR2 YYNGEE. Trimming removed 4 bases from V and 1 base from J; junction bases left unmatched: 10. This CDR3 has 18 amino acids. The CDR3 DNA reads TGTGCCAGCAGCCCCGGACAGGGTAGGGATTCTGGGGCCAACGTCCTGACTTTC. Protein product: CASSPGQGRDSGANVLTF.

This chain connects TRBV2 to TRBJ2-3; 15 positions agree with TRBD2. Germline CDR1 and CDR2: SNHLY and FYNNEI. The trim removed 8 bases at V and 4 bases at J, leaving 13 bases unmatched. This CDR3 is 18 amino acids long. The CDR3 sequence is CASPGEGLAGGRSDTQYF. In DNA form, the CDR3 reads TGTGCCAGCCCCGGCGAAGGACTAGCGGGGGGGCGATCAGATACGCAGTATTTT.

Turning to this clone: The junction does not match germline at one end; this may be a read error. The chain couples TRBV5-8 to TRBJ1-1; tentatively, D is TRBD1 (6 bases). CDR1 SGHTS and CDR2 YDEGEE come from the germline V gene. CDR3 length: 10 amino acids. CDR3 nucleotides: TGTGCCAACAGCTCTGGGGGCGCTTTCTTT. It codes for CANSSGGAFF.

The gene calls are TRBV2 and TRBJ1-3; D is uncertain. The CDR3 has 11 amino acids. The ends were cut back, 6 bases at V and 9 bases at J, with 9 bases in the middle. Germline lookup yields CDR1 SNHLY and CDR2 FYNNEI. The chain's CDR3 is CASRQLTTIYF. CDR3 bases: TGTGCCAGCAGACAACTAACCACCATATATTTT.

The chain has TRBV12-5 and TRBJ2-2; 9 bases are shared with TRBD1. Trimming cost V 2 bases and J 3 bases; bases outside gene matches: 10. Germline CDR1 reads LGHNT; CDR2 reads FRNRAP. The CDR3 totals 18 residues. DNA of the CDR3: TGTGCTAGTGGTTTGTGGACAGGGGCCCCGGGATACACCGGGGAGCTGTTTTTT. Residues: CASGLWTGAPGYTGELFF.

The chain's CDR3 is CASSLAYSGANVLTF. For the CDR3, the DNA is TGCGCCAGCAGCTTGGCTTACTCTGGGGCCAACGTCCTGACTTTC. J is TRBJ2-6 and V is TRBV5-1; no firm D call. V was shortened by 0 bases and J by 0 bases, with 4 bases between the two germline ends. Per the germline V gene, CDR1 is SGHRS and CDR2 is YFSETQ. The CDR3 has 15 amino acids.

The gene calls are TRBV2 and TRBJ2-1, with 9 bases fitting TRBD1. V gave up 6 bases and J gave up 6 bases; unmatched junction bases: 9. Germline V CDR1 and CDR2: SNHLY, FYNNEI. CDR3 length: 15 amino acids. CDR3 DNA: TGTGCCAGCAGCCAACAGGGGGCGGGTGCCAATGAGCAGTTCTTC. Its protein is CASSQQGAGANEQFF. Full variable domain (rest looked up from reference TRBV2 and TRBJ2-1): EPEVTQTPSHQVTQMGQEVILRCVPISNHLYFYWYRQILGQKVEFLVSFYNNEISEKSEIFDDQFSVERPDGSNFTLKIRSTKLEDSAMYFCASSQQGAGANEQFFGPGTRLTVL.

The CDR3 bases are TGTGCCAGCAGTGTTTCTAGCGGGGGAGATGGTACGCAGTATTTT. It encodes CASSVSSGGDGTQYF. V gene TRBV6-1 combines with J gene TRBJ2-3; 10 bases map to TRBD2. V shed 4 bases, J shed 8 bases, and the junction held 9 bases outside the gene matches. The germline gives CDR1 MNHNS, CDR2 SASEGT. This CDR3 region has 15 residues.

This clone was observed a handful of times. The genes are TRBV5-8 and TRBJ1-5; no firm D call. CDR1 SGHTS and CDR2 YDEGEE come from the germline V gene. The CDR3 is 12 residues long. The V gene lost 2 bases and the J gene lost 3 bases, with 3 bases spanning the gap. The CDR3 protein is CASSFYNQPQHF. The CDR3 coding sequence is TGTGCCAGCAGCTTCTACAATCAGCCCCAGCATTTT.

This clone has a handful of counts. One end of the junction does not line up with germline, which may come from a read error. The rearrangement links TRBV10-2 to TRBJ2-5; 11 positions agree with TRBD1. The CDR3 contains 13 residues. Germline CDR1 and CDR2: WSHSY and SAAADI. CDR3 amino acids: CASSERTGGPRNF. CDR3 sequence (DNA): TGCGCCAGCAGTGAGCGGACAGGGGGCCCCCGGAACTTC.